The present entry profiles one T cell receptor beta chain with its context. This record comes from a study of blood T cell repertoires in COVID-19. Study-level background: Italy, Spain and the United States were the sources of the convalescent and acute COVID-19 samples. PBMCs, B-cell-depleted T cells, or T cells were the source of the cDNA or gDNA that made up the material.

The CDR3 spans 14 residues. V was trimmed by 6 bases and J by 0 bases, leaving 11 bases between them. Germline-derived CDR1 and CDR2 are LNHDA and SQIVND (reference sequence). How the authors handled the data: It was from reference gene primer amplification that nucleated cell counts were estimated. Some clones are missing from TCRdb's copy, which holds only in-frame ones; the method was immunoSEQ multiplex PCR. V and J calls and clone size come straight from that table; D and trimming were deduced from the DNA. The repertoire holds about 310,000 clones, about nine tenths seen once, with 1% in the top ten.

The sequenced material came from peripheral blood. The TCR was taken from a man in his fifties or sixties with active or convalescent COVID-19. The chain recombines TRBV19 with TRBJ1-1; possibly TRBD1 for D (5 bases). CDR3 nucleotide sequence: TGTGCCAGTAGACTGGACACCCTGAACACTGAAGCTTTCTTT. As protein: CASRLDTLNTEAFF.